One and the same sample provided the 5 T cell receptor beta chains below, sequenced in a study of blood T cell repertoires in COVID-19. Sequencing was performed with immunoSEQ multiplex PCR; in TCRdb, only in-frame clones are kept and a portion is missing. Here the sample spans 200,000 or so clones, roughly 80% being singletons. Sequenced sample: peripheral blood. These receptors were obtained from a woman in her twenties or thirties with acute or convalescent COVID-19.

V usage is TRBV7-9 and J usage is TRBJ2-7, with D maybe TRBD1 (6 bases). V was clipped by 5 bases and J by 1 base, with 18 bases between them. Per germline, CDR1 SEHNR and CDR2 FQNEAQ (reference sequence). The CDR3 is 16 residues long. This CDR3 is CASSQGGQTPSYEQYF. The CDR3 DNA reads TGTGCCAGCAGCCAAGGGGGTCAGACCCCGTCCTACGAGCAGTACTTC.

The chain is built from TRBV7-9 and TRBJ1-5, with 8 bases aligning to TRBD1. Germline CDR1 is SEHNR and CDR2 is FQNEAQ (reference sequence). The CDR3 runs to 17 residues. The ends lost 4 bases at V and 7 bases at J; junction bases unmatched: 15. The CDR3 DNA is TGTGCCAGCAGCTCAGACAGGGGACACTTTGGAGGACAGCCCCAGCATTTT. Its protein is CASSSDRGHFGGQPQHF. Supplemented by reference TRBV7-9 and TRBJ1-5, the full variable domain reads DTGVSQNPRHKITKRGQNVTFRCDPISEHNRLYWYRQTLGQGPEFLTYFQNEAQLEKSRLLSDRFSAERPKGSFSTLEIQRTEQGDSAMYLCASSSDRGHFGGQPQHFGDGTRLSIL.

The rearrangement uses TRBV7-9 and TRBJ2-7; 11 bases line up with TRBD1. The CDR3 has 19 amino acids. Per the germline V gene, CDR1 is SEHNR and CDR2 is FQNEAQ (reference sequence). Trimming at V came to 0 bases and at J to 2 bases, leaving 12 bases not matched to a gene. The CDR3 is CASSLAFSPGQGVPYEQYF. The DNA for the CDR3 is TGTGCCAGCAGCTTAGCTTTTTCCCCGGGACAGGGGGTCCCCTACGAGCAGTACTTC.

Note on this clone: Different DNA sequences within this sample yield the same CDR3. This rearrangement joins TRBV30 to TRBJ1-1; the match to TRBD1 covers 7 bases. The CDR3 covers 13 residues. J lost 1 base, V lost 4 bases, and 3 bases had no gene match. Germline V CDR1 and CDR2: GTSNPN, SVGIG (reference sequence). The CDR3 is CAWTRQGNTEAFF. The CDR3 coding sequence is TGTGCCTGGACCCGACAGGGGAACACTGAAGCTTTCTTT.

The J gene is TRBJ2-4, the V gene TRBV6-5; the D is unclear. The CDR3 is 15 amino acids. V shed 6 bases and J shed 0 bases, with 12 bases lying between them. The V gene's germline CDR1 is MNHEY and CDR2 SVGAGI. The CDR3 DNA reads TGTGCCAGCAGATTGGAGCACTTAGCCAAAAACATTCAGTACTTC. Its protein is CASRLEHLAKNIQYF.